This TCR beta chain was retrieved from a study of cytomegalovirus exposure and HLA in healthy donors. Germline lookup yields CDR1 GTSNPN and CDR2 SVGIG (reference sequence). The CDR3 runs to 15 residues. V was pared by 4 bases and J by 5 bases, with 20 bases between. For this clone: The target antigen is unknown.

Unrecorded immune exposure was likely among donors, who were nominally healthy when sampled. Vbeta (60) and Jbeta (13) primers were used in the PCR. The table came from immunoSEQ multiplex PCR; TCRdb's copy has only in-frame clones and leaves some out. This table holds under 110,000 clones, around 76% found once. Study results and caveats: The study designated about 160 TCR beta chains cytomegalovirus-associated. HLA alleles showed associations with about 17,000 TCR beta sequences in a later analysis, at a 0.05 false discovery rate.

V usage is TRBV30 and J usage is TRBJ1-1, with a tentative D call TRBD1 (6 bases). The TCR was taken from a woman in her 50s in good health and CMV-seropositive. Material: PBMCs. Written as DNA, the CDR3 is TGTGCCTGGAATAAGCACAGGGCGGGAGTGACTGAAGCTTTCTTT. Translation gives CAWNKHRAGVTEAFF.